Below are 23 T cell receptor beta chains sequenced from a single sample in a study of response to subunit inactivated influenza vaccine. In TCRdb, the RT-PCR reads were re-called with MiXCR into one record per CDR3 protein. This table holds under 750,000 distinct CDR3 sequences, 10% to 15% found once. The source material was PBMCs from blood, sampled on the day of vaccination. These receptors were obtained from a man aged 45 to 65 who received an inactivated influenza vaccine.

This clonotype was counted between two and nine times. The V call is TRBV28, the J call TRBJ2-5, with 7 bases identical to TRBD1. Germline lookup yields CDR1 MDHEN and CDR2 SYDVKM. The V segment lost 6 bases and the J segment 5 bases; nucleotides outside the gene matches: 12. The CDR3 covers 15 residues. The CDR3 region has the DNA TGTGCCAGCAGGACGGGACAGATTTCTAGGGAGACCCAGTACTTC. It translates to CASRTGQISRETQYF.

This chain connects TRBV20-1 to TRBJ2-7; D not resolved. Trimming cost V 2 bases and J 4 bases, with 15 bases left between them. The CDR3 contains 14 residues. Per germline, CDR1 DFQATT and CDR2 SNEGSKA (reference sequence). CDR3 DNA: TGCAGTGCTAGACCAACGTCGTTAGGTTACGAGCAGTACTTC. Protein: CSARPTSLGYEQYF.

On this clonotype itself: A read error may explain this, as a much larger clone is one base away. DNA of the CDR3: TGTGCCAGCAGATCCCCCCAGGGGGGTAACACCGGGGAGCTGTTTTTT. This gives the protein CASRSPQGGNTGELFF. The chain uses TRBV28 and TRBJ2-2; D may be TRBD1 (7 bases). Deletions cut 6 bases from V and 2 bases from J, with 16 bases between. Per the germline V gene, CDR1 is MDHEN and CDR2 is SYDVKM. This CDR3 has 16 residues.

The rearrangement joins TRBV7-9 to TRBJ2-5; no definite D call. Germline V lookup: CDR1 SEHNR, CDR2 FQNEAQ (reference sequence). This CDR3 is built from 15 residues. V was clipped by 2 bases and J by 0 bases, with 10 bases between them. This chain's CDR3 is CASSLITVYQETQYF. The CDR3 nucleotides read TGTGCCAGCAGCTTAATCACAGTGTACCAAGAGACCCAGTACTTC.

This clonotype was seen many times. For the CDR3, the DNA is TGTGCCAGCAGCTTCAACCGTAACTCCTACAATGAGCAGTTCTTC. Its protein product is CASSFNRNSYNEQFF. The genes are TRBV12-3 or TRBV12-4 and TRBJ2-1; no clear D. Trimming took off 6 bases at V and 0 bases at J, with 12 bases between the two ends. This CDR3 spans 15 amino acids.

The chain uses TRBV7-2 and TRBJ2-5; D is ambiguous. CDR3 length: 13 amino acids. Per germline, CDR1 SGHTA and CDR2 FQGNSA. Deletions cut 2 bases from V and 1 base from J, with 5 bases between. The CDR3 is CASSLFSQETQYF. The CDR3 DNA follows: TGTGCCAGCAGCTTATTCAGCCAAGAGACCCAGTACTTC.

This chain connects TRBV27 to TRBJ1-4; 8 bases are shared with TRBD1. The CDR3 extends over 16 amino acids. CDR1 and CDR2 from the germline V gene are MNHEY and SMNVEV (reference sequence). After removal of 2 bases from V and 7 bases from J, the junction contained 9 bases not matched to a gene. CDR3 sequence: CASSLLPGTGGEKLFF. The CDR3, as DNA: TGTGCCAGCAGTTTACTACCCGGGACAGGCGGTGAAAAACTGTTTTTT.

There are a few counts of this clonotype. V is TRBV12-3 or TRBV12-4 and J is TRBJ2-1; weak D call: TRBD2 (5 bases). V was trimmed by 2 bases and J by 15 bases, leaving 14 bases between them. The CDR3 runs to 12 residues. The CDR3 DNA is TGTGCCAGCAGTTTATCGGACTCCGATCCGTTCTTC. This codes for CASSLSDSDPFF.

Only a few counts were recorded for this clonotype. The chain links TRBV20-1 to TRBJ2-7; 9 bases are a match to TRBD1. J was trimmed by 5 bases and V by 6 bases; bases with no gene match: 8. The germline V gene has CDR1 DFQATT and CDR2 SNEGSKA (reference sequence). The CDR3 sequence is 13 residues long. The CDR3 sequence is CSAPGQGLNEQYF. The CDR3 DNA follows: TGCAGTGCACCGGGACAGGGTCTCAACGAGCAGTACTTC.

The genes are TRBV6-4 and TRBJ2-2; D possibly corresponds to TRBD1 (6 bases). V lost 6 bases and J lost 4, with 9 bases in between. This CDR3 contains 13 residues. The germline V gene encodes CDR1 MRHNA and CDR2 SNTAGT. CDR3 region: CASRTGSTGELFF. In nucleotides, the CDR3 is TGTGCCAGCAGAACAGGGAGCACCGGGGAGCTGTTTTTT.

This clonotype showed up just a few times. The chain combines TRBV27 with TRBJ2-7; possibly TRBD2 for D (6 bases). The CDR3 contains 13 residues. Looked up from germline, CDR1 is MNHEY and CDR2 is SMNVEV (reference sequence). Trimming shortened V by 5 bases and J by 7 bases, and 15 bases separated the two germline ends. In DNA form, the CDR3 reads TGTGCCAGCAGTACCGGAAGGGCGGGGGAGCAGTACTTC. Encoded protein: CASSTGRAGEQYF.

In this sample, this clonotype turned up many times. The gene calls are TRBV12-3 or TRBV12-4 and TRBJ2-7; 7 bases map to TRBD1. This CDR3 has 12 amino acids. V lost 6 bases to trimming and J lost 6 bases; unmatched junction nucleotides: 5. CDR3 nucleotides: TGTGCCAGCAGGCAACAGGGGTTCGAGCAGTACTTC. Amino acid sequence: CASRQQGFEQYF.

This clonotype was seen only a few times. Here the CDR3 reads CASREGNTIYF. CDR3 bases: TGTGCCAGCAGGGAAGGAAACACCATATATTTT. The chain combines TRBV6-5 with TRBJ1-3, with unresolved D. CDR1 is MNHEY, CDR2 SVGAGI, per germline. This CDR3 region has 11 residues. V gave up 6 bases and J gave up 4 bases, with 4 bases separating them.

This clonotype was counted ten times or more. The chain couples TRBV28 to TRBJ2-7; D remains unclear. Germline assignment: CDR1 MDHEN and CDR2 SYDVKM. The CDR3 is made up of 13 amino acids. Deletions cut 2 bases from V and 5 bases from J, with 10 bases between. The CDR3, as DNA: TGTGCCAGCAGTTTAGGTCTGGGGAACGAGCAGTACTTC. Translation: CASSLGLGNEQYF.

This chain joins TRBV6-2 or TRBV6-3 and TRBJ2-7, with D maybe TRBD1 (6 bases). CDR3 size: 14 residues. V was clipped by 0 bases and J by 5 bases, with 11 bases between them. Germline V gene lookup returns CDR1 MNHEY and CDR2 SVGEGT. CDR3 nucleotides: TGTGCCAGCAGTTACTCTGGGACAACCCACGAGCAGTACTTC. Its protein product is CASSYSGTTHEQYF.

The CDR3 is CSARDQTRGIGEQYF. Written as DNA, the CDR3 is TGCAGTGCTAGAGATCAGACCAGGGGAATTGGCGAGCAGTACTTC. V usage is TRBV20-1 and J usage is TRBJ2-7; perhaps TRBD1 as D (6 bases). The CDR3 is 15 amino acids. Germline assignment: CDR1 DFQATT and CDR2 SNEGSKA (reference sequence). The ends were cut back, 0 bases at V and 6 bases at J, with 18 bases in the middle.

The chain carries TRBV12-3 or TRBV12-4 and TRBJ2-2; D might be TRBD2 (6 bases). Trimming removed 5 bases from V and 10 bases from J, with 20 bases in between. This CDR3 spans 15 amino acids. This chain's CDR3 is CASSPGGGTAAELFF. The CDR3 bases are TGTGCCAGCAGTCCCGGTGGAGGGACCGCCGCGGAGCTGTTTTTT.

CDR3 protein: CASSSRLAGRDTQYF. The DNA for the CDR3 is TGCGCCAGCAGCTCCCGACTAGCAGGCAGAGATACGCAGTATTTT. The chain employs TRBV5-1 and TRBJ2-3; TRBD2 matches at 7 bases. The length of the CDR3 is 15 residues. Germline V gene data show CDR1 as SGHRS and CDR2 as YFSETQ. The junction had 9 bases not matched to a gene; V was cut back by 3 bases and J by 5 bases.

A few counts support this clonotype. The chain combines TRBV12-3 or TRBV12-4 with TRBJ2-7; 7 bases match TRBD1. V shed 3 bases, J shed 12 bases, and the junction held 5 bases outside the gene matches. The CDR3 loop spans 11 amino acids. This CDR3 is CASSFGQVAYF. The CDR3 bases are TGTGCCAGCAGTTTCGGACAGGTTGCGTACTTC.

DNA of the CDR3: TGTGCCAGCATTCGGGACAGGGAGGTTCTGTACTTC. As protein: CASIRDREVLYF. V gene TRBV28 combines with J gene TRBJ2-5; TRBD1 matches 9 bases. Germline CDR1 reads MDHEN; CDR2 reads SYDVKM. CDR3 length: 12 amino acids. The junction had 10 bases not matched to a gene; V was cut back by 7 bases and J by 13 bases.

This clonotype has a count of ten or more. This chain connects TRBV6-2 or TRBV6-3 to TRBJ2-2, with D possibly TRBD2 on 6 matching bases. Trimming removed 3 bases at V and 5 bases at J, with 16 bases between. The length of the CDR3 is 16 residues. Germline V gene lookup returns CDR1 MNHEY and CDR2 SVGEGT. CDR3 nucleotides: TGTGCCAGCAGTTATACTACGCGGGGAGGAACCGGGGAGCTGTTTTTT. Translated, it gives CASSYTTRGGTGELFF.

This clonotype has at least ten counts. The chain recombines TRBV18 with TRBJ2-7; D is undetermined. The CDR3 runs to 14 residues. CDR1 KGHSH and CDR2 LQKENI come from the germline V gene. With 0 bases removed from V and 0 bases from J, the gap between germline ends came to 6 bases. CDR3 protein: CASSPPGTSYEQYF. For the CDR3, the DNA is TGTGCCAGCTCACCACCGGGCACCTCCTACGAGCAGTACTTC.

The chain uses TRBV24-1 and TRBJ2-2; 9 nucleotides match TRBD1. Per the germline V gene, CDR1 is KGHDR and CDR2 is SFDVKD. This CDR3 region has 18 residues. Trimming at V came to 6 bases and at J to 5 bases, leaving 15 bases not matched to a gene. The DNA of the CDR3 is TGTGCCACCAGTTCAACTTTAACGGGACAGGGTGGGACCGGGGAGCTGTTTTTT. This sequence encodes CATSSTLTGQGGTGELFF.